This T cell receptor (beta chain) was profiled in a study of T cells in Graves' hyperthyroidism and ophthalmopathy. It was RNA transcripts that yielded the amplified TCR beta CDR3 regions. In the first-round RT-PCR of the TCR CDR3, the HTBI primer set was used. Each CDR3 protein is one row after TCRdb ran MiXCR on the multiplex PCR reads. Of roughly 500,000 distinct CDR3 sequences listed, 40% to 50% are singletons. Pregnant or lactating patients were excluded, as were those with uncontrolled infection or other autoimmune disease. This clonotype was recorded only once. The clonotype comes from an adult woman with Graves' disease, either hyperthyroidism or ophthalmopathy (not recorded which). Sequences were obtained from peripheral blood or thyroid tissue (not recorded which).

DNA of the CDR3: TGTGCCAGCAGTTTCGGGACAGGGGGCCAAGGAGAGACCCAGCATTTT. It yields the protein CASSFGTGGQGETQHF. The chain is built from TRBV2 and TRBJ1-5; 12 positions agree with TRBD1. The CDR3 totals 16 residues. Germline V gene lookup returns CDR1 SNHLY and CDR2 FYNNEI. The trim removed 5 bases at V and 11 bases at J, leaving 13 bases unmatched.